One sample yielded the 30 T cell receptor beta chains listed below, sequenced in a study of shared clonotypes between healthy human individuals. Using immunoSEQ multiplex PCR, the repertoire was profiled, and TCRdb retains in-frame clones only, with some absent. The sample lists 1.6 million or so clones; 98% to 99% were seen once. The material sequenced was naive CD4+ T cells sorted from blood. Subset noted: CD45RA+ positively selected. These TCRs come from a man aged 25 to 45 in good health.

The chain combines TRBV30 with TRBJ1-2; D is unclear. The V end was cut by 3 bases, the J end by 4 bases, with 9 bases between. Germline loops: CDR1 GTSNPN, CDR2 SVGIG (reference sequence). There are 12 residues in the CDR3. Here the CDR3 reads CAWSPSPYGYTF. CDR3 sequence (DNA): TGTGCCTGGAGCCCCTCCCCCTATGGCTACACCTTC.

This clone was found once. The rearrangement links TRBV5-1 to TRBJ1-5; D perhaps matches TRBD1 (5 bases). V dropped 0 bases and J dropped 5 bases, with 12 bases sitting between them. This CDR3 region has 15 residues. The germline gives CDR1 SGHRS, CDR2 YFSETQ. In DNA, the CDR3 is TGCGCCAGCAGCTTGGATACAGGCAAAGATCAGCCCCAGCATTTT. Its protein is CASSLDTGKDQPQHF.

About this clone: At one boundary the junction diverges from the germline segment, which might be a read error. The rearrangement uses TRBV5-8 and TRBJ2-7; 7 nucleotides align to TRBD1. The CDR3 loop spans 16 amino acids. CDR1 and CDR2 (germline): SGHTS, YDEGEE. DNA for the CDR3: TGTGCCAGCAGCTACGTCTGGACAGGAAACTCCTACGAGCAATACTTC. Residues: CASSYVWTGNSYEQYF. The full variable domain, rest sourced from reference TRBV5-8 and TRBJ2-7, is EAGVTQSPTHLIKTRGQQATLRCSPISGHTSVYWYQQALGLGLQFLLWYDEGEERNRGNFPPRFSGRQFPNYSSELNVNALELEDSALYLCASSYVWTGNSYEQYFGPGTRLTVT.

This clone was picked up one time. Additional DNA sequences in this sample encode the identical CDR3. The chain has TRBV9 and TRBJ2-1; D might be TRBD2 (5 bases). Germline lookup yields CDR1 SGDLS and CDR2 YYNGEE. The CDR3 totals 13 residues. V dropped 4 bases and J dropped 5 bases, with 10 bases sitting between them. CDR3 sequence: CASSLSGDNEQFF. DNA for the CDR3: TGTGCCAGCAGCTTAAGCGGAGACAATGAGCAGTTCTTC.

V usage is TRBV2 and J usage is TRBJ2-1; D may be TRBD2 (5 bases). Germline-derived CDR1 and CDR2 are SNHLY and FYNNEI. V was clipped by 3 bases and J by 6 bases, with 12 bases between them. The CDR3 totals 14 residues. The CDR3 coding sequence is TGTGCCAGCAGTGAGATTCGGGCGGGCAATGAGCAGTTCTTC. Amino acids: CASSEIRAGNEQFF.

The chain uses TRBV5-1 and TRBJ1-5; unclear D gene. Germline CDR1 and CDR2: SGHRS and YFSETQ. The CDR3 has 13 amino acids. Trimming shortened V by 0 bases and J by 8 bases, and 9 bases separated the two germline ends. The DNA of the CDR3 is TGCGCCAGCAGCTTGGTGGTTGGGGAGCCCCAGCATTTT. Translating it yields CASSLVVGEPQHF.

The chain recombines TRBV5-1 with TRBJ2-3; TRBD2 is a possible D gene (6 bases). This CDR3 is 16 amino acids long. Germline V gene lookup returns CDR1 SGHRS and CDR2 YFSETQ. V was cut by 4 bases and J by 5 bases, with 20 bases left in between. The CDR3 region is CASSLHGGAFEDTQYF. The CDR3 nucleotides are TGCGCCAGCAGCCTTCATGGAGGGGCTTTTGAAGATACGCAGTATTTT.

V is TRBV2 and J is TRBJ2-1, with D possibly matching TRBD1 (7 bases). CDR1 is SNHLY and CDR2 is FYNNEI in the germline V gene. V lost 3 bases and J lost 1, with 13 bases in between. This CDR3 region has 16 residues. CDR3: CASSELGGQSYNEQFF. The CDR3 nucleotides read TGTGCCAGCAGTGAGCTGGGGGGACAGTCCTACAATGAGCAGTTCTTC. The full variable domain, completed using reference TRBV2 and TRBJ2-1, is EPEVTQTPSHQVTQMGQEVILRCVPISNHLYFYWYRQILGQKVEFLVSFYNNEISEKSEIFDDQFSVERPDGSNFTLKIRSTKLEDSAMYFCASSELGGQSYNEQFFGPGTRLTVL.

V and J are TRBV28 and TRBJ2-3; 9 bases are a match to TRBD1. V was clipped by 9 bases and J by 1 base; unmatched bases: 11. The germline gives CDR1 MDHEN, CDR2 SYDVKM. The CDR3 extends over 16 amino acids. CDR3 nucleotides: TGTGCCAGGTCCGCAACCGGGACAGGGCGCACAGATACGCAGTATTTT. This sequence encodes CARSATGTGRTDTQYF.

The CDR3 region is CASSQDFGGHNEQFF. The DNA for the CDR3 is TGCGCCAGCAGCCAAGATTTTGGGGGTCACAATGAGCAGTTCTTC. The rearrangement joins TRBV4-3 to TRBJ2-1; perhaps D is TRBD1 or TRBD2 (5 bases each). This CDR3 has 15 residues. V shed 0 bases and J shed 5 bases, with 11 bases lying between them. Germline CDR1 is LGHNA and CDR2 is YSLEER.

The chain couples TRBV5-1 to TRBJ2-2; possible D gene TRBD2, 6 bases. Trimming removed 7 bases at V and 7 bases at J, with 26 bases between. The CDR3 length is 17 residues. Germline-derived CDR1 and CDR2 are SGHRS and YFSETQ. The CDR3 coding sequence is TGCGCCAGCTCTCCGCCCCCCCCTAGCGAGGGTGGCGGGGAGCTGTTTTTT. It specifies CASSPPPPSEGGGELFF.

CDR3 DNA: TGCGCCAGCAGCTTGGCGGGGACTAGCGTAGATACGCAGTATTTT. Amino acid sequence: CASSLAGTSVDTQYF. The chain has TRBV5-1 and TRBJ2-3, with 10 bases fitting TRBD2. V was clipped by 0 bases and J by 5 bases; unmatched bases: 3. Germline V gives CDR1 SGHRS, CDR2 YFSETQ. The CDR3 covers 15 residues.

About this clone: The sample contains more than one DNA sequence encoding this CDR3. The chain uses TRBV5-1 and TRBJ2-7; 7 positions match TRBD1. Germline-derived CDR1 and CDR2 are SGHRS and YFSETQ. This CDR3 has 13 amino acids. The V and J ends lost 3 bases and 2 bases, in that order; junction bases with no gene match: 2. The CDR3 nucleotides are TGCGCCAGCAGCTGGGACAGTACCTACGAGCAGTACTTC. Translated, it gives CASSWDSTYEQYF.

This clone has just one count. The V and J genes are TRBV5-4 and TRBJ2-3, with D possibly TRBD1 on 6 matching bases. The V gene lost 4 bases and the J gene lost 0 bases, with 15 bases spanning the gap. Germline-derived CDR1 and CDR2 are SGHNT and YYREEE (reference sequence). CDR3 size: 16 residues. CDR3 in DNA: TGTGCCAGCAGCGGGCAGGGGAGAACTAGCACAGATACGCAGTATTTT. Translating it yields CASSGQGRTSTDTQYF.

This clone was recorded once. V and J are TRBV7-8 and TRBJ2-1; D may be TRBD1 or TRBD2 (5 bases each). CDR1 and CDR2 from the germline V gene are SGHVS and FQNEAQ. V lost 4 bases and J 1 base, leaving 14 bases between the germline ends. This CDR3 is built from 16 residues. CDR3 amino acids: CASSSQGLASYNEQFF. CDR3 sequence (DNA): TGTGCCAGCAGCTCCCAGGGTTTAGCGTCCTACAATGAGCAGTTCTTC.

The chain is built from TRBV7-7 and TRBJ2-5; 9 nucleotides match TRBD2. CDR3 length: 14 residues. Germline CDR1 reads SSHAT; CDR2 reads FNYEAQ (reference sequence). The V segment lost 4 bases and the J segment 4 bases; nucleotides outside the gene matches: 4. The chain's CDR3 is CASSSSSGIETQYF. CDR3 bases: TGTGCCAGCAGCTCCTCTAGCGGGATAGAGACCCAGTACTTC. Full variable domain (missing parts from reference TRBV7-7 and TRBJ2-5): GAGVSQSPRYKVTKRGQDVTLRCDPISSHATLYWYQQALGQGPEFLTYFNYEAQPDKSGLPSDRFSAERPEGSISTLTIQRTEQRDSAMYRCASSSSSGIETQYFGPGTRLLVL.

The V and J genes are TRBV5-6 and TRBJ2-7, with 8 bases that match TRBD1. The CDR3 loop spans 14 amino acids. V lost 4 bases to trimming and J lost 5 bases; unmatched junction nucleotides: 8. Germline CDR1 SGHDT, CDR2 YYEEEE. The CDR3 protein is CASSPGTGWHEQYF. For the CDR3, the DNA is TGTGCCAGCAGCCCCGGGACAGGTTGGCACGAGCAGTACTTC.

This sequence joins TRBV13 and TRBJ2-1, with 7 bases that match TRBD2. V lost 5 bases, J lost 6 bases, and 19 bases stayed unmatched. Germline CDR1 is PRHDT and CDR2 is FYEKMQ (reference sequence). The CDR3 is made up of 18 amino acids. Here the CDR3 reads CASSTGQWGAGDINEQFF. CDR3 DNA sequence: TGTGCCAGCAGCACAGGCCAGTGGGGCGCGGGAGATATCAATGAGCAGTTCTTC.

The genes are TRBV28 and TRBJ2-7; D is ambiguous. Trimming took off 6 bases at V and 4 bases at J, with 13 bases between the two ends. This CDR3 is 13 amino acids long. The V gene's germline CDR1 is MDHEN and CDR2 SYDVKM. The CDR3 nucleotides are TGTGCCAGCAGACGACCTGGCGCGTACGAGCAGTACTTC. Protein product: CASRRPGAYEQYF.

This sequence joins TRBV7-9 and TRBJ1-4; D ambiguous. The CDR3 has 14 residues. V was cut by 8 bases and J by 8 bases, with 18 bases left in between. Germline values: CDR1 SEHNR, CDR2 FQNEAQ (reference sequence). The CDR3: CASPLPGSGEKLFF. Written as DNA, the CDR3 is TGTGCCAGCCCCCTCCCTGGGTCGGGGGAAAAACTGTTTTTT.

The gene calls are TRBV28 and TRBJ2-1, with D perhaps matching TRBD1 (5 bases). From germline, CDR1 is MDHEN and CDR2 SYDVKM. The CDR3 spans 10 residues. The V gene lost 8 bases and the J gene lost 7 bases, with 6 bases spanning the gap. The chain's CDR3 is CASGANEQFF. The DNA of the CDR3 is TGTGCCAGCGGGGCAAATGAGCAGTTCTTC.

The chain combines TRBV5-1 with TRBJ2-7; D is uncertain. The germline CDR1 and CDR2 sequences are SGHRS and YFSETQ. The CDR3 runs 14 residues. The V end lost 2 bases, the J end lost 5 bases, and 14 bases lay between the germline ends. The CDR3: CASSFVPGIDEQYF. The CDR3, as DNA: TGCGCCAGCAGCTTTGTCCCGGGTATCGACGAGCAGTACTTC. Looking up the rest from reference TRBV5-1 and TRBJ2-7 gives the full variable domain: KAGVTQTPRYLIKTRGQQVTLSCSPISGHRSVSWYQQTPGQGLQFLFEYFSETQRNKGNFPGRFSGRQFSNSRSEMNVSTLELGDSALYLCASSFVPGIDEQYFGPGTRLTVT.

The rearrangement joins TRBV27 to TRBJ2-3; D not resolved. The CDR3 is 12 residues long. Trimming took off 5 bases at V and 4 bases at J, with 7 bases between the two ends. Germline V gene lookup returns CDR1 MNHEY and CDR2 SMNVEV (reference sequence). CDR3 in amino acids: CASSSQADTQYF. In DNA, the CDR3 is TGTGCCAGCAGTAGTCAAGCAGATACGCAGTATTTT.

The CDR3 loop reads CASSLGQGATGELFF. CDR3 nucleotide sequence: TGTGCCAGCAGCTTGGGACAGGGAGCCACCGGGGAGCTGTTTTTT. J is TRBJ2-2 and V is TRBV7-6, with TRBD1 identical over 9 bases. This CDR3 contains 15 residues. The J segment lost 4 bases and the V segment lost 3 bases, leaving 3 bases of the junction unmatched. CDR1 and CDR2 from the germline V gene are SGHVS and FNYEAQ.

The rearrangement uses TRBV5-1 and TRBJ2-2; D uncertain. The CDR3 length is 14 residues. V was cut by 2 bases and J by 5 bases, with 10 bases left in between. CDR1 is SGHRS, CDR2 YFSETQ, per germline. This CDR3 reads CASSFSPHTGELFF. The CDR3 bases are TGCGCCAGCAGCTTTTCCCCCCATACCGGGGAGCTGTTTTTT.

The V call is TRBV6-5, the J call TRBJ1-3; D perhaps matches TRBD1 (6 bases). V lost 4 bases to trimming and J lost 3 bases, with 13 bases between them. Per germline, CDR1 MNHEY and CDR2 SVGAGI. The CDR3 length is 15 residues. The CDR3 DNA is TGTGCCAGCAGTTTTGGGGGCCGAGGTGGAAACACCATATATTTT. Protein sequence: CASSFGGRGGNTIYF.

This clone was seen only once. The rearrangement joins TRBV30 to TRBJ2-7, with TRBD1 matching over 8 bases. This CDR3 region has 14 residues. V lost 3 bases to trimming and J lost 1 base; unmatched junction nucleotides: 5. The germline gives CDR1 GTSNPN, CDR2 SVGIG (reference sequence). CDR3 region: CAWRRQGTSYEQYF. Written as DNA, the CDR3 is TGTGCCTGGAGGCGACAGGGGACTTCCTACGAGCAGTACTTC.

The J gene is TRBJ1-2, the V gene TRBV2; 8 bases fit TRBD1. V gave up 8 bases and J gave up 4 bases; unmatched junction bases: 6. The CDR3 loop spans 13 amino acids. CDR1 is SNHLY and CDR2 is FYNNEI in the germline V gene. The CDR3 spells CASCPQGGYGYTF. For the CDR3, the DNA is TGTGCCAGCTGCCCACAGGGGGGCTATGGCTACACCTTC.

Note on this clone: Other DNA sequences within the sample encode an identical CDR3. This chain uses TRBV7-2 with TRBJ1-4; 8 bases fit TRBD1. CDR1 and CDR2 (germline): SGHTA, FQGNSA. The CDR3 is 15 residues long. Trimming at V came to 5 bases and at J to 3 bases, leaving 5 bases not matched to a gene. The CDR3 here is CASSRQGAANEKLFF. The CDR3, as DNA: TGTGCCAGCAGCCGCCAGGGGGCGGCTAATGAAAAACTGTTTTTT.

This chain uses TRBV19 with TRBJ1-5; D might be TRBD1 (5 bases). CDR1 is LNHDA and CDR2 is SQIVND in the germline V gene (reference sequence). The CDR3 contains 15 residues. Trimming removed 4 bases from V and 3 bases from J, with 13 bases in between. The DNA of the CDR3 is TGTGCCAGTAGTAGGGGGACGGGCACCAATCAGCCCCAGCATTTT. Its protein product is CASSRGTGTNQPQHF.